Described below is a single T cell receptor (beta chain) sequence and its context. This entry belongs to a study of OX40 agonist ivuxolimab in advanced cancers. The CDR3 covers 13 residues. Germline V gene sequence: CDR1 MGHDK, CDR2 SYGVNS. Trimming shortened V by 0 bases and J by 2 bases, and 1 base separated the two germline ends. Libraries were prepared by immunoSEQ multiplex PCR; TCRdb keeps only in-frame clonotypes and omits some of them. The data show just over 90,000 clones, around 90% seen once. This sequence was found in an adult with an advanced solid tumor such as melanoma, head and neck, liver or kidney cancer. The sample consisted of CD4+ or CD8+ T cells sorted from blood, taken in a trial of the OX40 agonist ivuxolimab. The chain uses TRBV25-1 and TRBJ2-2; unclear D gene. The CDR3 sequence: CASSEYNTGELFF. CDR3 nucleotides: TGTGCCAGCAGTGAATACAACACCGGGGAGCTGTTTTTT.